The TCR beta chain under discussion was sequenced for a study of blood T cell repertoires in COVID-19. In the study overall: COVID-19 samples collected from the United States, Italy and Spain covered acute and convalescent phases. In each case, the material was cDNA or gDNA derived from T cells, B-cell-depleted T cells, or PBMCs.

Those enrolled in Seattle joined during active infection and were followed longitudinally afterward. Sequencing was performed with immunoSEQ multiplex PCR; in TCRdb, only in-frame clones are kept and a portion is missing. The sample holds under 100,000 clones, about 78% seen once. The CDR3 is made up of 15 amino acids. V lost 7 bases, J lost 0 bases, and 6 bases stayed unmatched. Germline values: CDR1 SNHLY, CDR2 FYNNEI. The clonotype comes from a man in his 60s with COVID-19, enrolled during active disease. The gene calls are TRBV2 and TRBJ2-7; TRBD2 agrees at 10 bases. The sequencing sample was made of peripheral blood. The CDR3 region has the DNA TGTGCCAGCACACCGCTAGCGGGAGTCTCCTACGAGCAGTACTTC. As protein: CASTPLAGVSYEQYF.